These 26 T cell receptor beta chains were sequenced from one sample in a study of neoadjuvant anti-PD-1 for oral cavity cancer. The time point: after neoadjuvant nivolumab, at surgical resection. Sequencing used immunoSEQ multiplex PCR; TCRdb keeps in-frame clones, though not all of them. The repertoire includes 25,000 to 40,000 clones, 80% of them detected once, and 3% to 3.5% sits in the top ten. The sample here was PBMCs, taken after nivolumab (anti-PD-1) treatment. These receptors all stem from a person aged 35 to 85 with oral cavity squamous cell carcinoma.

The J gene is TRBJ2-6, the V gene TRBV7-9; D call uncertain. The CDR3 extends over 16 amino acids. CDR1 SEHNR and CDR2 FQNEAQ come from the germline V gene (reference sequence). Trimming shortened V by 1 base and J by 0 bases, and 7 bases separated the two germline ends. This chain's CDR3 is CASSLVPGSGANVLTF. CDR3 DNA sequence: TGTGCCAGCAGCTTAGTACCGGGCTCTGGGGCCAACGTCCTGACTTTC.

The chain carries TRBV6-6 and TRBJ1-2; 7 bases are a match to TRBD1. The germline V gene encodes CDR1 MNHNY and CDR2 SVGAGI (reference sequence). This CDR3 region has 15 residues. The V gene end was trimmed by 7 bases and the J gene end by 2 bases; junction bases not matched to a gene: 10. The CDR3 here is CASKEGGGGNYGYTF. As DNA, the CDR3 is TGTGCCAGCAAAGAAGGGGGCGGAGGAAACTATGGCTACACCTTC.

V gene TRBV11-2 combines with J gene TRBJ2-3, with TRBD1 matching over 11 bases. The germline gives CDR1 SGHAT, CDR2 FQNNGV. The CDR3 consists of 17 residues. V shed 3 bases and J 3 bases; nucleotides not matched to a gene: 8. CDR3 in amino acids: CASSFGGTGGRTDTQYF. CDR3 nucleotide sequence: TGTGCCAGCAGCTTCGGCGGGACAGGGGGACGAACAGATACGCAGTATTTT.

This clone has only a few counts. The CDR3 nucleotides read TGTGCCAGCAGTGGGAGAGTCGTAGGGCAGCCCCAGCATTTT. It codes for CASSGRVVGQPQHF. V is TRBV2 and J is TRBJ1-5; no clear D gene. Trimming took 4 bases from V and 7 from J, leaving 14 bases between them. The germline CDR1 and CDR2 sequences are SNHLY and FYNNEI. CDR3 length equals 14 residues.

The CDR3 sequence: CASSFEGADQPQHF. Here the CDR3 DNA reads TGTGCCAGCAGCTTCGAGGGAGCCGATCAGCCCCAGCATTTT. The genes are TRBV7-2 and TRBJ1-5; D is undetermined. Germline lookup yields CDR1 SGHTA and CDR2 FQGNSA. The V end was cut by 3 bases, the J end by 5 bases, with 11 bases between. The CDR3 contains 14 residues.

This clone was observed once. The J gene is TRBJ2-2, the V gene TRBV7-3; no clear D gene. CDR1 and CDR2 (germline): SGHTA, FQGTGA. V lost 4 bases and J 0 bases, leaving 12 bases between the germline ends. The CDR3 has 16 amino acids. The CDR3 sequence: CASSSTPSANTGELFF. CDR3 nucleotides: TGTGCCAGCAGCTCCACCCCTTCCGCGAACACCGGGGAGCTGTTTTTT.

V gene TRBV27 combines with J gene TRBJ1-1, with a possible D match to TRBD1 (5 bases). Germline V CDR1 and CDR2: MNHEY, SMNVEV (reference sequence). V lost 10 bases to trimming and J lost 5 bases, with 17 bases between them. There are 13 residues in the CDR3. The CDR3 loop reads CATMGRGVTEAFF. CDR3 coding DNA: TGTGCCACTATGGGTAGAGGGGTGACTGAAGCTTTCTTT.

The chain recombines TRBV19 with TRBJ2-7; D not certain. Trimming stripped 1 base from V and 6 bases from J, with 13 bases between. The germline V gene encodes CDR1 LNHDA and CDR2 SQIVND (reference sequence). The CDR3 covers 14 residues. In DNA form, the CDR3 reads TGTGCCAGTAGTATAGTAACCATGGCAGGCGAGCAGTACTTC. Protein sequence: CASSIVTMAGEQYF.

The chain has TRBV10-2 and TRBJ2-7; D may be TRBD1 (5 bases). This CDR3 is built from 13 residues. The V gene's germline CDR1 is WSHSY and CDR2 SAAADI. The ends were cut back, 2 bases at V and 2 bases at J, with 7 bases in the middle. CDR3 sequence reads: CASSEDRPYEQYF. The CDR3 DNA is TGCGCCAGCAGTGAGGACAGACCCTACGAGCAGTACTTC.

This clone has only one observation. The gene calls are TRBV27 and TRBJ2-3, with 8 bases lining up with TRBD2. This CDR3 comprises 14 residues. Trimming at V came to 4 bases and at J to 6 bases, leaving 6 bases not matched to a gene. The germline V gene encodes CDR1 MNHEY and CDR2 SMNVEV (reference sequence). The DNA for the CDR3 is TGTGCCAGCAGTTATAGGACTAGCTGGGATACGCAGTATTTT. This encodes CASSYRTSWDTQYF.

This chain joins TRBV6-1 and TRBJ2-2; no clear D gene. The V end lost 2 bases, the J end lost 1 base, and 11 bases lay between the germline ends. Germline assignment: CDR1 MNHNS and CDR2 SASEGT. This CDR3 is built from 16 residues. The CDR3 spells CASSENLDRNTGELFF. The CDR3 coding sequence is TGTGCCAGCAGTGAAAACCTAGACCGGAACACCGGGGAGCTGTTTTTT.

This rearrangement joins TRBV7-8 to TRBJ2-4, with D possibly being TRBD1 or TRBD2 (6 bases each). Trimming cost V 5 bases and J 5 bases, with 19 bases left between them. This CDR3 is built from 16 residues. Germline V gene lookup returns CDR1 SGHVS and CDR2 FQNEAQ. DNA of the CDR3: TGTGCCAGCAGCCTTCTGACAGGTTGGGGGGAAAACATTCAGTACTTC. Translation: CASSLLTGWGENIQYF. Filled out from reference TRBV7-8 and TRBJ2-4, the complete variable domain reads GAGVSQSPRYKVAKRGQDVALRCDPISGHVSLFWYQQALGQGPEFLTYFQNEAQLDKSGLPSDRFFAERPEGSVSTLKIQRTQQEDSAVYLCASSLLTGWGENIQYFGAGTRLSVL.

The chain joins TRBV5-4 to TRBJ1-1; D gene uncertain. The germline gives CDR1 SGHNT, CDR2 YYREEE (reference sequence). CDR3 length: 13 residues. Trimming took off 0 bases at V and 7 bases at J, with 10 bases between the two ends. The CDR3 sequence is CASSLDLYSEAFF. Written as DNA, the CDR3 is TGTGCCAGCAGCTTGGATTTGTACAGTGAAGCTTTCTTT.

This chain uses TRBV7-2 with TRBJ1-5; D remains ambiguous. The length of the CDR3 is 14 residues. The V and J ends lost 5 bases and 2 bases respectively, with 10 bases between them. Per germline, CDR1 SGHTA and CDR2 FQGNSA. CDR3 in DNA: TGTGCCAGCAGCGGAGGGAGGGGCAATCAGCCCCAGCATTTT. Residues: CASSGGRGNQPQHF.

Note on this clone: The same CDR3 is also encoded by other DNA sequences in this sample. The gene calls are TRBV5-4 and TRBJ2-7; no clear D. Germline CDR1 and CDR2: SGHNT and YYREEE (reference sequence). The CDR3 has 12 amino acids. Trimming shortened V by 0 bases and J by 4 bases, and 5 bases separated the two germline ends. CDR3 amino acids: CASSLDGYEQYF. In DNA, the CDR3 is TGTGCCAGCAGCTTGGACGGGTACGAGCAGTACTTC.

This sequence joins TRBV7-2 and TRBJ2-3; perhaps TRBD2 as D (7 bases). The CDR3 sequence is 18 residues long. Trimming removed 5 bases from V and 5 bases from J, with 26 bases in between. Germline CDR1 and CDR2: SGHTA and FQGNSA. As DNA, the CDR3 is TGTGCCAGCAGCGCCCACTTCGGGGGAGGGGGGGCCGTAGATACGCAGTATTTT. Translated, it gives CASSAHFGGGGAVDTQYF.

The chain carries TRBV25-1 and TRBJ2-7; 11 bases line up with TRBD2. Germline V lookup: CDR1 MGHDK, CDR2 SYGVNS. There are 16 residues in the CDR3. Unmatched junction bases numbered 8, after V lost 4 bases and J lost 3 bases. The CDR3 sequence is CASSASSGGPHYEQYF. The CDR3 bases are TGTGCCAGCAGTGCATCTAGCGGGGGGCCCCACTACGAGCAGTACTTC.

The chain recombines TRBV19 with TRBJ2-2; D is perhaps TRBD1 (6 bases). The V and J ends lost 2 bases and 1 base respectively, with 14 bases between them. Germline CDR1 is LNHDA and CDR2 is SQIVND (reference sequence). The CDR3 has 17 residues. CDR3 sequence (DNA): TGTGCCAGTAGTATATCCGTTCAGGGGTTGAACACCGGGGAGCTGTTTTTT. Protein: CASSISVQGLNTGELFF.

This clone was picked up a small number of times. The V call is TRBV28, the J call TRBJ1-3; maybe TRBD1 (5 bases). The V gene's germline CDR1 is MDHEN and CDR2 SYDVKM. V lost 7 bases and J lost 4, with 17 bases in between. This CDR3 has 15 residues. The CDR3 bases are TGTGCCAGCACCCAGAGCGAGGGACCCGGAAACACCATATATTTT. Translating gives CASTQSEGPGNTIYF.

The chain employs TRBV6-6 and TRBJ1-1, with 8 positions matching TRBD1. Germline CDR1 MNHNY, CDR2 SVGAGI (reference sequence). V shed 0 bases, J shed 5 bases, and the junction held 5 bases outside the gene matches. This CDR3 comprises 15 residues. The CDR3 loop is CASSYSWTGFTEAFF. The DNA for the CDR3 is TGTGCCAGCAGTTACTCGTGGACAGGGTTTACTGAAGCTTTCTTT.

The gene calls are TRBV2 and TRBJ1-2; D not resolved. V dropped 4 bases and J dropped 0 bases, with 9 bases sitting between them. CDR3 length: 14 residues. The V gene's germline CDR1 is SNHLY and CDR2 FYNNEI. The CDR3 DNA sequence: TGTGCCAGCAGTGGCAGACGCTCTAACTATGGCTACACCTTC. Residues: CASSGRRSNYGYTF. The full variable domain, completed using reference TRBV2 and TRBJ1-2, is EPEVTQTPSHQVTQMGQEVILRCVPISNHLYFYWYRQILGQKVEFLVSFYNNEISEKSEIFDDQFSVERPDGSNFTLKIRSTKLEDSAMYFCASSGRRSNYGYTFGSGTRLTVV.

The V call is TRBV4-1, the J call TRBJ1-4; perhaps TRBD1 as D (5 bases). CDR3 length: 15 amino acids. Per the germline V gene, CDR1 is MGHRA and CDR2 is YSYEKL. Trimming cost V 1 base and J 5 bases, with 11 bases left between them. The CDR3 nucleotides read TGCGCCAGCAGCCAAGTCGAGGGGCGGAATGAAAAACTGTTTTTT. Translating it yields CASSQVEGRNEKLFF.

This clone was seen only a few times. The chain uses TRBV19 and TRBJ2-1, with D possibly being TRBD1 or TRBD2 (6 bases each). V dropped 3 bases and J dropped 5 bases, with 8 bases sitting between them. There are 13 residues in the CDR3. Germline-derived CDR1 and CDR2 are LNHDA and SQIVND (reference sequence). Here the CDR3 reads CASSIGGHNEQFF. Here the CDR3 DNA reads TGTGCCAGTAGTATTGGGGGGCACAATGAGCAGTTCTTC.

The V call is TRBV9, the J call TRBJ2-1; TRBD2 agrees at 8 bases. CDR1 and CDR2 from the germline V gene are SGDLS and YYNGEE. This CDR3 contains 15 residues. V dropped 0 bases and J dropped 9; count of bases not matched to a gene: 8. The CDR3 spells CASSVGSGAKREQFF. The CDR3 DNA is TGTGCCAGCAGCGTAGGTAGCGGGGCAAAGCGTGAGCAGTTCTTC.

V and J are TRBV18 and TRBJ2-7; TRBD1 aligns across 7 bases. The CDR3 has 15 residues. Germline CDR1 and CDR2: KGHSH and LQKENI. Trimming removed 5 bases from V and 0 bases from J; junction bases left unmatched: 7. CDR3 residues: CASSKGQKSSYEQYF. The CDR3 nucleotides read TGTGCCAGCTCAAAGGGACAGAAAAGCTCCTACGAGCAGTACTTC.

V gene TRBV28 combines with J gene TRBJ1-1; 7 nucleotides match TRBD1. Trimming removed 6 bases from V and 2 bases from J; junction bases left unmatched: 12. Germline CDR1 is MDHEN and CDR2 is SYDVKM. This CDR3 has 16 amino acids. This chain's CDR3 is CASSPRGWQPNTEAFF. DNA of the CDR3: TGTGCCAGCAGCCCCAGGGGGTGGCAACCCAACACTGAAGCTTTCTTT.